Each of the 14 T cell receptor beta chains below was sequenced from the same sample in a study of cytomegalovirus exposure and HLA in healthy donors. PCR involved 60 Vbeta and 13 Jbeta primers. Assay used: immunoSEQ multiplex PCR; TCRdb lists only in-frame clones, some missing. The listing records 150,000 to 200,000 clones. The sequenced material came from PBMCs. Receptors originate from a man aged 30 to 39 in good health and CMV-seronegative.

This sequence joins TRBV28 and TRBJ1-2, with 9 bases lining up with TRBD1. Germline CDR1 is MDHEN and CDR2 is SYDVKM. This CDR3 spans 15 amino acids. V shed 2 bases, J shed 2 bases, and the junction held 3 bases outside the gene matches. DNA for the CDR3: TGTGCCAGCAGTTTAACAGGGGGCGTGAACTATGGCTACACCTTC. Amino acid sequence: CASSLTGGVNYGYTF.

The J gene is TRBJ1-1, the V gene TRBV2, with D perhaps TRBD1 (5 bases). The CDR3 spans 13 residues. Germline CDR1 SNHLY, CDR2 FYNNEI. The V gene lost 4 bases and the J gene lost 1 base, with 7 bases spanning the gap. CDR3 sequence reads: CASSGQSNTEAFF. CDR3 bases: TGTGCCAGCAGTGGACAGTCGAACACTGAAGCTTTCTTT.

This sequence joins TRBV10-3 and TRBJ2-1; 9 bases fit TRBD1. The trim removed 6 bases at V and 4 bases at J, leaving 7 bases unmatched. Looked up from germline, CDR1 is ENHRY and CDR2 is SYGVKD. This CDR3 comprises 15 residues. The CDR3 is CAIRPRDRDYNEQFF. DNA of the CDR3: TGTGCCATCAGACCCCGGGACAGGGATTACAATGAGCAGTTCTTC.

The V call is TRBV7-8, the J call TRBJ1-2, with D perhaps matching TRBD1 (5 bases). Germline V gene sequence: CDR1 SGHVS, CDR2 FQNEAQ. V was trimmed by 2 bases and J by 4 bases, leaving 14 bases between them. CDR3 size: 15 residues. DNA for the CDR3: TGTGCCAGCAGCTTATTGGGGCAGACCAGCTATGGCTACACCTTC. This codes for CASSLLGQTSYGYTF.

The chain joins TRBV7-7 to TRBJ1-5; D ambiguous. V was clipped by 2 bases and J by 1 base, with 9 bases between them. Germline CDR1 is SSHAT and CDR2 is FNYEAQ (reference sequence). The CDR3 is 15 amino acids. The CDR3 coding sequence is TGTGCCAGCAGCTTAAGTTGGCACAGCAATCAGCCCCAGCATTTT. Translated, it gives CASSLSWHSNQPQHF.

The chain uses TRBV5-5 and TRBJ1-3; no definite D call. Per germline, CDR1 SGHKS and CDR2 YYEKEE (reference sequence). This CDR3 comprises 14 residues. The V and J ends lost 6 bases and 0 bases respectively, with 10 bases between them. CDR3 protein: CASTYFGSGNTIYF. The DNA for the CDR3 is TGTGCCAGCACTTACTTCGGCTCTGGAAACACCATATATTTT.

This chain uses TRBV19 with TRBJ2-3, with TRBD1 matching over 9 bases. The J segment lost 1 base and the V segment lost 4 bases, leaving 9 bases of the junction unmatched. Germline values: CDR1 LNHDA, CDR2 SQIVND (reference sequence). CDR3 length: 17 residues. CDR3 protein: CASSTGTGFGGTDTQYF. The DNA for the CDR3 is TGTGCCAGTAGTACCGGGACAGGGTTCGGGGGCACAGATACGCAGTATTTT.

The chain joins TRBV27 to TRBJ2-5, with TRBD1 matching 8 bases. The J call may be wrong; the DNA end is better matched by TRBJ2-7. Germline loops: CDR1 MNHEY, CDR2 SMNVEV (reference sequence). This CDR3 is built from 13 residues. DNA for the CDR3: TGTGCCAGCAGTTTATTCGACAGGGGCGAGCAGTACTTC. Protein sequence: CASSLFDRGEQYF.

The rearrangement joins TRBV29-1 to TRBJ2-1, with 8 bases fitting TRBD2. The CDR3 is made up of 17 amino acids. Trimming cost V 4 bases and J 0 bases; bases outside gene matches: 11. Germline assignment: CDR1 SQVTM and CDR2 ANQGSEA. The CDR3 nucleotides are TGCAGCGTTGTTGAACTAGCGGAGGGTAGCTCCTACAATGAGCAGTTCTTC. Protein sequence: CSVVELAEGSSYNEQFF.

The CDR3 sequence: CASSDGTGIYEQYF. CDR3 nucleotides: TGTGCCAGCAGTGACGGGACAGGGATCTACGAGCAGTACTTC. The gene calls are TRBV6-1 and TRBJ2-7, with 9 bases that match TRBD1. V was clipped by 3 bases and J by 3 bases; unmatched bases: 3. Germline V gene data show CDR1 as MNHNS and CDR2 as SASEGT. The CDR3 loop spans 14 amino acids.

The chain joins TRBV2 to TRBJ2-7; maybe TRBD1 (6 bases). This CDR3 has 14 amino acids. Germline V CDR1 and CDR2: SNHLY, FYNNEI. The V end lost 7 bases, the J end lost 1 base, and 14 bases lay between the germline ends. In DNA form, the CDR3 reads TGTGCCAGCAATCCCTTCCAGGGGTCCTACGAGCAGTACTTC. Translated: CASNPFQGSYEQYF.

The CDR3 DNA sequence: TGTGCCAGTAGTACCCAGCGGGAGGGCACCGGGGAGCTGTTTTTT. This codes for CASSTQREGTGELFF. The chain joins TRBV19 to TRBJ2-2, with 10 bases fitting TRBD2. This CDR3 has 15 amino acids. In germline, CDR1 is LNHDA, CDR2 SQIVND (reference sequence). The V gene end was trimmed by 4 bases and the J gene end by 4 bases; junction bases not matched to a gene: 3. The whole variable domain, filled in from reference TRBV19 and TRBJ2-2, reads DGGITQSPKYLFRKEGQNVTLSCEQNLNHDAMYWYRQDPGQGLRLIYYSQIVNDFQKGDIAEGYSVSREKKESFPLTVTSAQKNPTAFYLCASSTQREGTGELFFGEGSRLTVL.

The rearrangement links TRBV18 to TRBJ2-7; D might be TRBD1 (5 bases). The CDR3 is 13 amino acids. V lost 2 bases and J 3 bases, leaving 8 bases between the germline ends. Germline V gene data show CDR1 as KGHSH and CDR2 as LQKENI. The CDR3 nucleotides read TGTGCCAGCTCACCAGACAGCTACTACGAGCAGTACTTC. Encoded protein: CASSPDSYYEQYF.

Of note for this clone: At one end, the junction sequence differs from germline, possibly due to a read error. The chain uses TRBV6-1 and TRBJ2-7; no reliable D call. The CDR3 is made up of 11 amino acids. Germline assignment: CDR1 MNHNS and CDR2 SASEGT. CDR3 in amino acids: CASSGSGVRHF. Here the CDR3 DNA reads TGTGCCAGCAGTGGCTCAGGCGTTAGGCACTTC.